The source of this TCR beta chain is a study of control samples from healthy donors and cancer patients. Germline CDR1 SEHNR, CDR2 FQNEAQ (reference sequence). V was shortened by 9 bases and J by 1 base, with 12 bases between the two germline ends. The CDR3 has 13 residues. Only in-frame clones appear in the TCRdb table, and some are missing; sequencing was by immunoSEQ multiplex PCR. The sample comprises some 160,000 clones, more than 85% of which are singletons, and about 0.64% rests with the top ten. Sequenced: blood. This chain connects TRBV7-9 to TRBJ1-1; D uncertain. The clonotype originates from a woman younger than 45 in good health. The CDR3 loop reads CASGLTENTEAFF. The CDR3 nucleotides read TGTGCCAGTGGACTTACAGAGAACACTGAAGCTTTCTTT.